The next 17 T cell receptor beta chains were all read from a single sample in a study of OX40 agonist ivuxolimab in advanced cancers. Measured with immunoSEQ multiplex PCR; TCRdb has only the in-frame clones, and not every one. The data contain about 12,000 clones, roughly 90% of them seen just once; the ten biggest clones take up roughly 74%. The sample in question was CD4+ or CD8+ T cells sorted from blood, obtained in a trial of the OX40 agonist ivuxolimab. The receptors were sampled from an adult with an advanced solid tumor such as melanoma, head and neck, liver or kidney cancer.

The chain couples TRBV27 to TRBJ2-2, with TRBD2 matching over 7 bases. The junction had 13 bases not matched to a gene; V was cut back by 5 bases and J by 4 bases. This CDR3 contains 17 residues. The germline gives CDR1 MNHEY, CDR2 SMNVEV (reference sequence). The CDR3 region has the DNA TGTGCCAGCAGTCCCGGTCGGGGGGACTTTGCCACCGGGGAGCTGTTTTTT. Translating it yields CASSPGRGDFATGELFF.

This clone was detected only once. The J gene is TRBJ2-7, the V gene TRBV7-6; 10 bases match TRBD2. The CDR3 extends over 18 amino acids. V trimming: 1 base; J trimming: 5 bases; junction bases outside the gene matches: 14. Germline values: CDR1 SGHVS, CDR2 FNYEAQ. CDR3 amino acids: CASSLELGLAGVRNEQYF. CDR3 in DNA: TGTGCCAGCAGCTTAGAGCTCGGCCTAGCGGGAGTCCGTAACGAGCAGTACTTC. The full variable domain, in which reference TRBV7-6 and TRBJ2-7 provide the parts outside the CDR3, is GAGVSQSPRYKVTKRGQDVALRCDPISGHVSLYWYRQALGQGPEFLTYFNYEAQQDKSGLPNDRFSAERPEGSISTLTIQRTEQRDSAMYRCASSLELGLAGVRNEQYFGPGTRLTVT.

The table lists this clone with a few counts. In nucleotides, the CDR3 is TGTGCCAGCAGACCAACTAGCGTCCCCTCCTACGAGCAGTACTTC. This gives the protein CASRPTSVPSYEQYF. J is TRBJ2-7 and V is TRBV7-9; 7 nucleotides align to TRBD2. CDR3 size: 15 residues. Unmatched junction bases numbered 8, after V lost 6 bases and J lost 0 bases. Germline CDR1 SEHNR, CDR2 FQNEAQ (reference sequence).

The chain uses TRBV28 and TRBJ2-1; perhaps TRBD2 as D (6 bases). The CDR3 totals 14 residues. Trimming cost V 3 bases and J 5 bases, with 11 bases left between them. The germline V gene encodes CDR1 MDHEN and CDR2 SYDVKM. The CDR3 spells CASSFLSGHNEQFF. The CDR3 bases are TGTGCCAGCAGTTTTTTAAGCGGGCACAATGAGCAGTTCTTC. Drawing the rest from reference TRBV28 and TRBJ2-1, the complete variable domain is DVKVTQSSRYLVKRTGEKVFLECVQDMDHENMFWYRQDPGLGLRLIYFSYDVKMKEKGDIPEGYSVSREKKERFSLILESASTNQTSMYLCASSFLSGHNEQFFGPGTRLTVL.

The V call is TRBV6-1, the J call TRBJ2-7, with D perhaps TRBD2 (5 bases). The CDR3 has 13 residues. Germline CDR1 MNHNS, CDR2 SASEGT. The germline V and J ends were trimmed by 0 bases and 2 bases, with 5 bases remaining between them. The CDR3 region is CASSEASAYEQYF. The DNA for the CDR3 is TGTGCCAGCAGTGAAGCTAGCGCCTACGAGCAGTACTTC.

This chain links TRBV9 with TRBJ2-7, with 15 bases fitting TRBD2. The CDR3 runs to 15 residues. With V trimmed by 3 bases and J by 5 bases, 3 bases remained unmatched. Per germline, CDR1 SGDLS and CDR2 YYNGEE. CDR3: CASSAGTSGRNEQYF. CDR3 nucleotide sequence: TGTGCCAGCAGCGCCGGGACTAGCGGGAGGAACGAGCAGTACTTC.

This sequence joins TRBV4-2 and TRBJ2-3; 7 positions match TRBD2. CDR1 is LGHNA and CDR2 is YNFKEQ in the germline V gene. The CDR3 contains 17 residues. V was clipped by 4 bases and J by 4 bases; unmatched bases: 14. CDR3 DNA sequence: TGTGCCAGCAGCCCATGGGTTCACGGGGGGTCCGCAGATACGCAGTATTTT. Its protein is CASSPWVHGGSADTQYF.

The chain recombines TRBV5-6 with TRBJ2-3; 14 positions agree with TRBD2. This CDR3 spans 14 amino acids. From germline, CDR1 is SGHDT and CDR2 YYEEEE. Trimming cost V 4 bases and J 10 bases; bases outside gene matches: 5. CDR3 protein: CASSPTSGRAPQYF. CDR3 in DNA: TGTGCCAGCAGCCCGACTAGCGGGAGGGCGCCGCAGTATTTT.

This clone was seen only once. V usage is TRBV6-5 and J usage is TRBJ2-1, with a possible D match to TRBD2 (6 bases). The CDR3 loop spans 13 amino acids. Germline CDR1 MNHEY, CDR2 SVGAGI. V lost 4 bases and J lost 9, with 13 bases in between. CDR3 protein: CASSSGLPGEQFF. CDR3 coding DNA: TGTGCCAGCAGTTCGGGACTGCCCGGTGAGCAGTTCTTC.

The chain carries TRBV7-6 and TRBJ2-1; weak D call: TRBD1 (6 bases). The CDR3 is 14 residues long. V lost 1 base to trimming and J lost 6 bases, with 10 bases between them. The germline V gene encodes CDR1 SGHVS and CDR2 FNYEAQ. CDR3 DNA: TGTGCCAGCAGCTTAGAGCAGGGGTCCAATGAGCAGTTCTTC. Its protein product is CASSLEQGSNEQFF.

The CDR3 coding sequence is TGTGCCAGCAGTTTCCGAGCGGGAGAGTCGGGCAATGAGCAGTTCTTC. It is translated as CASSFRAGESGNEQFF. This rearrangement joins TRBV27 to TRBJ2-1, with 8 bases matching TRBD2. CDR3 length: 16 amino acids. Germline V CDR1 and CDR2: MNHEY, SMNVEV (reference sequence). V lost 3 bases to trimming and J lost 6 bases; unmatched junction nucleotides: 10.

V usage is TRBV6-5 and J usage is TRBJ1-1; D remains unclear. CDR3 length: 14 amino acids. Trimming removed 6 bases from V and 2 bases from J, with 13 bases in between. Germline assignment: CDR1 MNHEY and CDR2 SVGAGI. CDR3 DNA: TGTGCCAGCAGGAACGCCCTGGGAAACACTGAAGCTTTCTTT. Its translation: CASRNALGNTEAFF.

This chain joins TRBV5-1 and TRBJ2-7; TRBD1 agrees at 8 bases. The CDR3 is 16 residues long. Germline CDR1 SGHRS, CDR2 YFSETQ. The J segment lost 3 bases and the V segment lost 0 bases, leaving 8 bases of the junction unmatched. The CDR3 here is CASSLGLGQENYEQYF. In DNA form, the CDR3 reads TGCGCCAGCAGCTTGGGACTGGGACAGGAAAACTACGAGCAGTACTTC.

V and J are TRBV13 and TRBJ2-7; the D is unclear. CDR1 and CDR2 from the germline V gene are PRHDT and FYEKMQ (reference sequence). The CDR3 contains 14 residues. The V and J ends lost 1 base and 3 bases respectively, with 10 bases between them. CDR3 region: CASSLASQSYEQYF. The DNA for the CDR3 is TGTGCCAGCAGCTTAGCGAGTCAGAGCTACGAGCAGTACTTC.

The chain is built from TRBV4-3 and TRBJ2-1; no clear D. The V gene's germline CDR1 is LGHNA and CDR2 YSLEER. There are 15 residues in the CDR3. Deletions cut 6 bases from V and 0 bases from J, with 12 bases between. Written as DNA, the CDR3 is TGCGCCAGCAGTCCATGGACGCCCTCCTACAATGAGCAGTTCTTC. Its translation: CASSPWTPSYNEQFF.

The chain has TRBV9 and TRBJ2-1; D is undetermined. The V end lost 0 bases, the J end lost 4 bases, and 8 bases lay between the germline ends. This CDR3 has 14 residues. Germline V gene sequence: CDR1 SGDLS, CDR2 YYNGEE. The CDR3 region has the DNA TGTGCCAGCAGCGTAGAAATAGCTTACAATGAGCAGTTCTTC. As protein: CASSVEIAYNEQFF.

This clone is a singleton in its sample. The chain carries TRBV28 and TRBJ2-7, with 7 bases that match TRBD1. V lost 3 bases to trimming and J lost 2 bases; unmatched junction nucleotides: 1. The CDR3 runs to 13 residues. CDR1 and CDR2 from the germline V gene are MDHEN and SYDVKM. This CDR3 is CASSLGQPYEQYF. CDR3 nucleotides: TGTGCCAGCAGTTTGGGACAGCCCTACGAGCAGTACTTC.